This TCR beta chain was sequenced in a study of vaccination and CD4 T cells after COVID-19. As regards this clonotype: What it recognizes is unknown.

The Oncomine TCR Beta short-read assay was applied to DNA of cultured CD4+ T cells. Using its own MiXCR run on the PCR reads, TCRdb lists one record per CDR3 protein. Of more than 13,000 distinct CDR3 sequences listed, 50% to 60% are singletons. Germline loops: CDR1 KGHDR, CDR2 SFDVKD. The germline V and J ends were trimmed by 4 bases and 5 bases, with 16 bases remaining between them. The CDR3 totals 15 residues. Treatment: roughly ten-day PBMC culture with coronavirus spike peptide pools or control peptides (ViraFEST assay). This TCR derives from a human donor who had recovered from COVID-19. Sequencing used CD4+ T cells from blood, cultured in vitro, obtained before SARS-CoV-2 vaccination. This chain joins TRBV24-1 and TRBJ2-5; TRBD2 is a possible D gene (7 bases). CDR3 sequence reads: CATSEPWGGAETQYF. DNA for the CDR3: TGTGCCACCAGTGAACCGTGGGGGGGCGCGGAGACCCAGTACTTC.